The 10 T cell receptor beta chains given below trace back to one sample, sequenced in a study of T cells in Graves' hyperthyroidism and ophthalmopathy. From RNA transcripts, TCR beta CDR3 regions were amplified. First-round RT-PCR targeting the TCR CDR3 was performed with the HTBI primer set. TCRdb passed the multiplex PCR reads through MiXCR, listing each CDR3 protein once. The sample yields around 340,000 distinct CDR3 sequences, about a sixth seen once. Sequences were obtained from blood. These receptors were obtained from a woman in her forties with Graves' ophthalmopathy.

The sample holds many counts of this clonotype. The chain has TRBV28 and TRBJ2-5; a possible D gene is TRBD2 (6 bases). The germline CDR1 and CDR2 sequences are MDHEN and SYDVKM. Trimming cost V 3 bases and J 2 bases, with 7 bases left between them. This CDR3 contains 13 residues. This chain's CDR3 is CASSFREQETQYF. The CDR3 DNA follows: TGTGCCAGCAGTTTTCGGGAGCAAGAGACCCAGTACTTC.

This clonotype appeared many times. V gene TRBV5-1 combines with J gene TRBJ2-7; TRBD1 matches 10 bases. In germline, CDR1 is SGHRS, CDR2 YFSETQ. The V segment lost 2 bases and the J segment 5 bases; nucleotides outside the gene matches: 4. This CDR3 contains 14 residues. CDR3 nucleotide sequence: TGCGCCAGCAGCTTTCGGACAGGGGGACACGAGCAGTACTTC. It codes for CASSFRTGGHEQYF.

The chain uses TRBV5-1 and TRBJ2-2, with no clear D. Between the trimmed V and J ends, which lost 4 bases and 4 bases, there was a span of 8 bases. The CDR3 extends over 13 amino acids. CDR1 and CDR2 (germline): SGHRS, YFSETQ. The CDR3 here is CASSVDVTGELFF. As DNA, the CDR3 is TGCGCCAGCAGCGTGGACGTCACCGGGGAGCTGTTTTTT.

This clonotype was recorded at least ten times. The genes are TRBV28 and TRBJ2-7; either TRBD1 or TRBD2 may supply D (6 bases each). V lost 8 bases and J lost 5, with 22 bases in between. This CDR3 comprises 15 residues. Germline V CDR1 and CDR2: MDHEN, SYDVKM. CDR3 loop: CASELQGGPYHEQYF. In DNA, the CDR3 is TGTGCCAGCGAGTTACAGGGAGGACCTTACCACGAGCAGTACTTC.

This clonotype appeared many times. Its ends do not fully match the called genes, so a read error is possible. The chain carries TRBV11-2 and TRBJ2-1, with TRBD2 identical over 12 bases. CDR3 size: 13 residues. Germline V CDR1 and CDR2: SGHAT, FQNNGV. The CDR3 region is CASSPRTSGERVF. The CDR3 nucleotides are TGTGCCAGCAGCCCTCGGACTAGCGGGGAAAGAGTCTTC.

The table lists this clonotype with many counts. The genes are TRBV5-1 and TRBJ2-7; the match to TRBD2 covers 10 bases. CDR1 SGHRS and CDR2 YFSETQ come from the germline V gene. This CDR3 has 14 residues. V dropped 5 bases and J dropped 2; count of bases not matched to a gene: 4. DNA for the CDR3: TGCGCCAGCAGAGTGCTAGCGGGGGCCTACGAGCAGTACTTC. Translation gives CASRVLAGAYEQYF.

Regarding this clonotype: This could be a read error, since a much larger clone is one nucleotide away. V and J are TRBV12-3 or TRBV12-4 and TRBJ2-5, with a tentative D call TRBD1 (6 bases). The CDR3 is 15 residues long. CDR3 in amino acids: CASSSTDSLQETRYF. For the CDR3, the DNA is TGTGCCAGCAGTTCCACGGACAGCCTTCAAGAGACCCGGTACTTC.

This clonotype was seen a handful of times. The chain uses TRBV6-1 and TRBJ1-3; maybe TRBD1 (6 bases). V lost 0 bases and J 0 bases, leaving 18 bases between the germline ends. This CDR3 is 19 amino acids long. Germline V CDR1 and CDR2: MNHNS, SASEGT. The CDR3 coding sequence is TGTGCCAGCAGTGAAGCAGTCGGGGGCGGAATCAGCTCTGGAAACACCATATATTTT. It is translated as CASSEAVGGGISSGNTIYF.

This clonotype was seen ten or more times. The V and J genes are TRBV5-1 and TRBJ1-1, with a weak D call TRBD1 (5 bases). Looked up from germline, CDR1 is SGHRS and CDR2 is YFSETQ. CDR3 size: 18 residues. With 2 bases removed from V and 1 base from J, the gap between germline ends came to 21 bases. The CDR3 loop reads CASSFGGLGARGNTEAFF. The CDR3 DNA reads TGCGCCAGCAGCTTTGGGGGTCTTGGGGCGAGGGGGAACACTGAAGCTTTCTTT.

In regard to this clonotype: A much larger clone lies one base from this, so it may be a read error. The CDR3 DNA sequence: TGTGCCCGGAGTGCACGGGACAGAGGGTCCGGGGAGCTGTTTTTT. This translates into CARSARDRGSGELFF. The genes are TRBV30 and TRBJ2-2, with 7 bases aligning to TRBD1. The CDR3 extends over 15 amino acids. Germline V gene data show CDR1 as GTSNPN and CDR2 as SVGIG (reference sequence).